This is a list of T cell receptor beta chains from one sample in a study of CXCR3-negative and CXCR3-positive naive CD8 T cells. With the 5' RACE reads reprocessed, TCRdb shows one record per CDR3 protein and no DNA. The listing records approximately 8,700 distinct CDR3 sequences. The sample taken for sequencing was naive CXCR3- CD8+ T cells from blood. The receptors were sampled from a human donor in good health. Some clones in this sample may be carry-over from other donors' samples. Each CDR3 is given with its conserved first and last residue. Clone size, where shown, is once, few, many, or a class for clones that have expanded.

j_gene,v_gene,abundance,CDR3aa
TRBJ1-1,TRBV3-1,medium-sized,CASSQDATGRTEAFF
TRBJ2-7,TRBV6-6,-,CASGNPDRGGEQYF
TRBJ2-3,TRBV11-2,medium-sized,CASSLLAGGDTQYF
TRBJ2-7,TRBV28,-,CASSLRTGGLEQYF
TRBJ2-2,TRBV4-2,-,CASSQDPATGAGTGELFF
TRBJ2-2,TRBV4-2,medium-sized,CASSLAGSNTGELFF
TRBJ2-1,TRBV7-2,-,CASSQDGRGIYNEQFF
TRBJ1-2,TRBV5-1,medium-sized,CASSGSTTMTGDGYTF
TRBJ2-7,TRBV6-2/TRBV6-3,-,CASSPQFTGGYEQYF
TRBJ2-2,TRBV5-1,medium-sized,CASSLRDQYTGELFF
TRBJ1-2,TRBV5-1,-,CASSLEGLYTF
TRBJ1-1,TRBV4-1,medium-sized,CASSQGTGGNTEAFF
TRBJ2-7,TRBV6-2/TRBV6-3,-,CASSYAEGSYEQYF
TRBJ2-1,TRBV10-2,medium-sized,CASIKGGLAAYNEQFF
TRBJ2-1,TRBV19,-,CASSYLAGTSNEQFF
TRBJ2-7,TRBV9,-,CASSVGGTSGMVDEQYF
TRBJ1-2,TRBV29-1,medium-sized,CSVEYRQQNYGYTF
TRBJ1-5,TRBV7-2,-,CASSLAPGVSNQPQHF
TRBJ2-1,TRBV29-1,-,CSFRDRASDEQFF
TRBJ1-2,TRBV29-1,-,CSVEEYGSGNYGYTF
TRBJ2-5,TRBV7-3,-,CASSFSGKETQYF
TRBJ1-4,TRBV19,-,CASSTRDRVYEKLFF
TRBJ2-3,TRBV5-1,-,CASQTTANTDTQYF
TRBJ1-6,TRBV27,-,CASSPLATYNSPLHF
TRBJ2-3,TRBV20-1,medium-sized,CSGQDFDTQYF
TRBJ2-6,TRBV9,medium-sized,CASSAGTGDSGANVLTF
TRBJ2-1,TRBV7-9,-,CASSSSRLAGPAEQFF
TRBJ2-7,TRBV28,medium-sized,CAIKDGNSYEQYF
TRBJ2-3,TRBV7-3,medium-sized,CASSFLDSGADTQYF
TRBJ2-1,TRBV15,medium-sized,CATSGGRDRYNEQFF
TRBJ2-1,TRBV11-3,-,CASSFGDRVSTYNEQFF
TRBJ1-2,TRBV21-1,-,CASSKARPGSGYGYTF
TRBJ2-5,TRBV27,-,CASMAGSRQETQYF
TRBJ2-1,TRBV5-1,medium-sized,CASRRGDEQFF
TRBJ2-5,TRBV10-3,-,CAIGDLSETQYF
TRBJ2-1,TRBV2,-,CASSGARDRGGNEQFF
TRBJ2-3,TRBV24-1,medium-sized,CATSDLGRGIEDTQYF
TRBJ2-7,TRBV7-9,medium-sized,CASSPTGGAYYEQYF
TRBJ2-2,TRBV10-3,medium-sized,CAISEGQGAFTGELFF
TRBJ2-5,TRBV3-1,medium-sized,CASSRLVAETQYF
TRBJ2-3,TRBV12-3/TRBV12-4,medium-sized,CDSSLGPTGSPADTQYF
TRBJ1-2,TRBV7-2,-,CASSRRVEGDINF
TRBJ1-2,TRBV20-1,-,CSARDREGGYTF
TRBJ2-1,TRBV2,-,CASSDEFGDNEQFF
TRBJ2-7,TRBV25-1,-,CASSEVQGGYEQYF
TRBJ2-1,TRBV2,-,CASSDIVVRGRNSSYNEPFF
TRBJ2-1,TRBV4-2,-,CASSQGPGLLLYNEQFF
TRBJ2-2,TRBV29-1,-,CSVEEGSSGELFF
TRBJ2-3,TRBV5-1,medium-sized,CASSFGVRESSTDTQYF
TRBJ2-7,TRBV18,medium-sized,CASSPDRVESSYEQYF
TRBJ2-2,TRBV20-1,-,CSAGEYRADTGELFF
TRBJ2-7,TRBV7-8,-,CASSPTGAEQYF
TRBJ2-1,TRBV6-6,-,CASSYSSRGAGVRDEQFF
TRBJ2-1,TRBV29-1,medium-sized,CSVRPLTSEIYNEQFF
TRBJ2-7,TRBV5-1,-,CASSPDRPGSYEQYF
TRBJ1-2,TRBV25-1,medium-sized,CASSDRYYGYTF
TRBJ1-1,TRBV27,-,CASSLSTNTEAFF
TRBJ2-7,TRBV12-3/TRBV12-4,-,CASGSNRGPLAAPYEQYF
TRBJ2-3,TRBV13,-,CASKEEGRDTQYF
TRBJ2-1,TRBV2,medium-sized,CASIGASSYNEQFF